This T cell receptor beta chain came from a study of human T cells and chemical hapten exposure. Study at large: Small differences in pooled library volume mainly drove the variation in TCR yields per sample.

Each cDNA molecule in the library carried unique molecular identifiers. Per the study methods: Between 23,224 and 690,600 TCRs appeared in each sample, and the median stood at about 100,000. TCRdb used MiXCR to reprocess the reads, holding one entry per CDR3 protein. The V and J calls were not made by the authors but by TCRdb's processing. Counted here are about 120,000 distinct CDR3 sequences, over 6.5% occurring once; the ten biggest clones make up 1.1% to 1.5%. CDR1 SQVTM and CDR2 ANQGSEA come from the germline V gene. This CDR3 has 16 amino acids. Deletions cut 3 bases from V and 2 bases from J, with 19 bases between. This clonotype was detected only a few times. Sequencing started from total RNA isolated from unfractionated whole blood.

This receptor was identified in a human donor in good health. Some clones in this sample may be carry-over from other donors' samples. Sequencing was carried out using whole blood. V and J are TRBV29-1 and TRBJ2-5, with a possible D match to TRBD1 (5 bases). CDR3 amino acids: CSVDLKLGPLQETQYF. The CDR3 DNA is TGCAGCGTTGATTTGAAGTTGGGGCCGCTACAAGAGACCCAGTACTTC.